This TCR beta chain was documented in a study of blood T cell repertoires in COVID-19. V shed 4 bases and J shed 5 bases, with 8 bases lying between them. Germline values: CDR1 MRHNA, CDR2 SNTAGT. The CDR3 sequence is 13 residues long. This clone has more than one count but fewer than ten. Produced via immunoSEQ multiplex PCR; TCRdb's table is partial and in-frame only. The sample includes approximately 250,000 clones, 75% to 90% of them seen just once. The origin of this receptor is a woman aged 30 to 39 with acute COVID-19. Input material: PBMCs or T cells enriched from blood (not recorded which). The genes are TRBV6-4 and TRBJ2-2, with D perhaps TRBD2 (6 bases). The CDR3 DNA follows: TGTGCCAGCAGTGGCGGGGCGACCGGGGAGCTGTTTTTT. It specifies CASSGGATGELFF.